The TCR beta chain under discussion was sequenced for a study of cytomegalovirus exposure and HLA in healthy donors. Repertoires were generated with immunoSEQ multiplex PCR, while TCRdb's copy carries only in-frame clones and drops some. The data contain 110,000 to 150,000 clones, 70% to 90% of them singletons. The validation cohort, a group of 130 or so subjects, included the donors and was separate from the roughly 720-subject first cohort. About this clone: Its target is not known.

Study-wide findings and caveats: Most observed TCR sequences were rare, whereas some public TCRs were detected in many donors.

This TCR came from a woman between 25 and 40 years old in good health and CMV-seronegative. The sample comprised PBMCs.

DNA of the CDR3: TGTGCCAGCAGCTTACGGACTAGCCCTACCTACGAGCAGTACTTC. Translating it yields CASSLRTSPTYEQYF. V gene TRBV11-1 combines with J gene TRBJ2-7; 8 bases map to TRBD2. J was trimmed by 2 bases and V by 2 bases; bases with no gene match: 5. The CDR3 length is 15 residues. CDR1 is SGHAT, CDR2 FQDESV, per germline (reference sequence).